The 32 T cell receptor beta chains below were found in one sample sequenced in a study of OX40 agonist ivuxolimab in advanced cancers. TCRdb's table, derived via immunoSEQ multiplex PCR, lists solely in-frame clones and lacks some. The profile shows about 150,000 clones, roughly 91% of them singletons. The sample was CD4+ or CD8+ T cells sorted from blood, taken in a trial of the OX40 agonist ivuxolimab. These receptors were obtained from an adult with an advanced solid tumor such as melanoma, head and neck, liver or kidney cancer.

J is TRBJ2-5 and V is TRBV18; 9 bases line up with TRBD1. Losses at the gene ends were 5 bases for V and 1 base for J; bases not matched to a gene: 5. The germline gives CDR1 KGHSH, CDR2 LQKENI. The CDR3 has 15 residues. This chain's CDR3 is CASSFRQGVQETQYF. The CDR3 DNA follows: TGTGCCAGCTCATTTCGACAGGGGGTCCAAGAGACCCAGTACTTC.

In regard to this clone: At one of its ends the junction is not consistent with the germline gene, which may arise from a read error. V gene TRBV5-4 combines with J gene TRBJ2-3; 8 nucleotides agree with TRBD1. This CDR3 contains 15 residues. Germline V gives CDR1 SGHNT, CDR2 YYREEE (reference sequence). CDR3 coding DNA: TGCGCCAGCAGCCAAGATCAGGGGGCGATAGATACGCAGTATTTT. Its translation is CASSQDQGAIDTQYF.

This clone was found a few times. The chain has TRBV9 and TRBJ1-1, with 11 bases that match TRBD1. Germline V gene sequence: CDR1 SGDLS, CDR2 YYNGEE. The CDR3 runs to 16 residues. The trim removed 0 bases at V and 4 bases at J, leaving 5 bases unmatched. Here the CDR3 DNA reads TGTGCCAGCAGCGTAGGGGGACAGGGGGACCTCACTGAAGCTTTCTTT. Translated, it gives CASSVGGQGDLTEAFF.

The V gene is TRBV28, the J gene TRBJ2-7; no firm D call. The CDR3 runs to 13 residues. Trimming removed 4 bases from V and 5 bases from J, with 12 bases in between. Germline V CDR1 and CDR2: MDHEN, SYDVKM. The CDR3 spells CASSSVPYNEQYF. As DNA, the CDR3 is TGTGCCAGCAGTTCGGTCCCATATAACGAGCAGTACTTC.

The gene calls are TRBV5-1 and TRBJ2-7, with 9 nucleotides matching TRBD1. CDR1 and CDR2 (germline): SGHRS, YFSETQ. The V gene end was trimmed by 1 base and the J gene end by 2 bases; junction bases not matched to a gene: 1. CDR3 length equals 14 residues. CDR3 coding DNA: TGCGCCAGCAGCTTGTGGACAGGGGCCTACGAGCAGTACTTC. Translating gives CASSLWTGAYEQYF. Filled out from reference TRBV5-1 and TRBJ2-7, the complete variable domain reads KAGVTQTPRYLIKTRGQQVTLSCSPISGHRSVSWYQQTPGQGLQFLFEYFSETQRNKGNFPGRFSGRQFSNSRSEMNVSTLELGDSALYLCASSLWTGAYEQYFGPGTRLTVT.

The chain couples TRBV9 to TRBJ2-5; 14 nucleotides align to TRBD2. V gave up 4 bases and J gave up 4 bases; unmatched junction bases: 9. CDR1 SGDLS and CDR2 YYNGEE come from the germline V gene. The length of the CDR3 is 17 residues. The CDR3, as DNA: TGTGCCAGCAGCCCCGGGACTAGCGGGGGTCTTGGAGAGACCCAGTACTTC. Its translation is CASSPGTSGGLGETQYF. Variable domain in full (rest from reference TRBV9 and TRBJ2-5): DSGVTQTPKHLITATGQRVTLRCSPRSGDLSVYWYQQSLDQGLQFLIQYYNGEERAKGNILERFSAQQFPDLHSELNLSSLELGDSALYFCASSPGTSGGLGETQYFGPGTRLLVL.

This chain joins TRBV18 and TRBJ1-5, with D possibly TRBD1 on 5 matching bases. Trimming took 0 bases from V and 1 from J, leaving 7 bases between them. The CDR3 contains 15 residues. Germline V gene lookup returns CDR1 KGHSH and CDR2 LQKENI. The CDR3 region has the DNA TGTGCCAGCTCACCACCGGGGGAGAGCAATCAGCCCCAGCATTTT. It is translated as CASSPPGESNQPQHF.

Concerning this clone: Germline is not matched at one junction end, which may reflect a read error. Other DNA sequences in the sample encode the same CDR3. The chain employs TRBV10-3 and TRBJ2-5; TRBD2 is a possible D gene (5 bases). Germline V gives CDR1 ENHRY, CDR2 SYGVKD. There are 16 residues in the CDR3. The CDR3 here is CAISEPKPGFQETQYF. For the CDR3, the DNA is TGTGCCATCAGTGAGCCAAAGCCGGGATTCCAAGAGACTCAGTACTTC.

The sample holds one count of this clone. V gene TRBV5-1 combines with J gene TRBJ1-4; D ambiguous. Trimming left V 0 bases short and J 2 bases short, with 5 bases between. Germline CDR1 SGHRS, CDR2 YFSETQ. CDR3 length equals 14 residues. CDR3 sequence (DNA): TGCGCCAGCAGCTTGGGTAGTACTAATGAAAAACTGTTTTTT. Its translation is CASSLGSTNEKLFF.

The chain employs TRBV11-2 and TRBJ1-5; D unclear. V lost 1 base, J lost 5 bases, and 6 bases lay in between. The CDR3 covers 13 residues. Germline loops: CDR1 SGHAT, CDR2 FQNNGV. The CDR3 region is CASSLATYQPQHF. DNA for the CDR3: TGTGCCAGCAGCTTAGCGACCTATCAGCCCCAGCATTTT.

CDR3 residues: CASSWDGYEQYF. The CDR3 DNA reads as TGTGCCAGCAGCTGGGACGGGTACGAGCAGTACTTC. The chain uses TRBV5-4 and TRBJ2-7; either TRBD1 or TRBD2 may fit D (5 bases each). V was shortened by 3 bases and J by 4 bases, with 8 bases between the two germline ends. This CDR3 has 12 residues. Germline V CDR1 and CDR2: SGHNT, YYREEE (reference sequence).

The rearrangement links TRBV4-2 to TRBJ2-2; TRBD1 matches at 7 bases. Trimming took 4 bases from V and 0 from J; bases not matched to a gene: 5. The CDR3 length is 16 residues. Germline loops: CDR1 LGHNA, CDR2 YNFKEQ. The CDR3 DNA sequence: TGTGCCAGCAGCCTAAGGGACAGCTCGAACACCGGGGAGCTGTTTTTT. As protein: CASSLRDSSNTGELFF.

The chain carries TRBV28 and TRBJ2-7; D is uncertain. From germline, CDR1 is MDHEN and CDR2 SYDVKM. The CDR3 runs 12 residues. Trimming took off 8 bases at V and 7 bases at J, with 15 bases between the two ends. CDR3 in DNA: TGTGCCAGCGACGGTGACGGAAGAGAGCAGTACTTC. This encodes CASDGDGREQYF. Combining the CDR3 with reference TRBV28 and TRBJ2-7 gives the whole variable domain DVKVTQSSRYLVKRTGEKVFLECVQDMDHENMFWYRQDPGLGLRLIYFSYDVKMKEKGDIPEGYSVSREKKERFSLILESASTNQTSMYLCASDGDGREQYFGPGTRLTVT.

J is TRBJ1-2 and V is TRBV29-1; no clear D gene. Germline V gives CDR1 SQVTM, CDR2 ANQGSEA. The CDR3 extends over 11 amino acids. The ends were cut back, 5 bases at V and 8 bases at J, with 12 bases in the middle. This chain's CDR3 is CSVPGVVGYTF. The CDR3 bases are TGCAGCGTTCCTGGCGTGGTGGGCTACACCTTC.

V and J are TRBV6-1 and TRBJ2-7; a weak D match, TRBD1 (5 bases). The CDR3 length is 14 residues. The V gene's germline CDR1 is MNHNS and CDR2 SASEGT. Between the trimmed V and J ends, which lost 3 bases and 3 bases, there was a span of 12 bases. The CDR3 spells CASSDGREGYEQYF. DNA of the CDR3: TGTGCCAGCAGTGATGGCAGGGAAGGCTACGAGCAGTACTTC.

The rearrangement links TRBV11-2 to TRBJ2-4; D gene uncertain. V dropped 5 bases and J dropped 1 base, with 15 bases sitting between them. The CDR3 loop spans 16 amino acids. The germline CDR1 and CDR2 sequences are SGHAT and FQNNGV. The CDR3 DNA reads TGTGCCAGCAGCGAGGTGGGGAAAGGGGCCAAAAACATTCAGTACTTC. Encoded protein: CASSEVGKGAKNIQYF.

The chain is built from TRBV5-4 and TRBJ1-1; the match to TRBD1 covers 10 bases. The J segment lost 4 bases and the V segment lost 4 bases, leaving 4 bases of the junction unmatched. Germline-derived CDR1 and CDR2 are SGHNT and YYREEE (reference sequence). The CDR3 length is 14 residues. CDR3 residues: CASSPDRGPTEAFF. CDR3 nucleotides: TGTGCCAGCAGCCCCGACAGGGGGCCCACTGAAGCTTTCTTT. Full variable domain (remainder filled in from reference TRBV5-4 and TRBJ1-1): ETGVTQSPTHLIKTRGQQVTLRCSSQSGHNTVSWYQQALGQGPQFIFQYYREEENGRGNFPPRFSGLQFPNYSSELNVNALELDDSALYLCASSPDRGPTEAFFGQGTRLTVV.

DNA for the CDR3: TGTGCCAGCAGTTCTGTAGCGGCTAACCAAGAGACCCAGTACTTC. Its protein product is CASSSVAANQETQYF. The chain employs TRBV27 and TRBJ2-5, with D possibly being TRBD2 (6 bases). Germline V gene sequence: CDR1 MNHEY, CDR2 SMNVEV (reference sequence). Trimming took 4 bases from V and 0 from J, leaving 12 bases between them. The CDR3 is 15 amino acids.

This chain's CDR3 is CASSYEGQGDNEQYF. The CDR3 nucleotides are TGTGCCAGCAGTTACGAAGGACAGGGAGACAACGAGCAGTACTTC. This chain uses TRBV6-6 with TRBJ2-7; 8 bases line up with TRBD1. V was pared by 2 bases and J by 5 bases, with 8 bases of the junction left unmatched. This CDR3 comprises 15 residues. Germline V lookup: CDR1 MNHNY, CDR2 SVGAGI (reference sequence).

This chain links TRBV5-1 with TRBJ1-2; D might be TRBD1 (5 bases). CDR1 is SGHRS, CDR2 YFSETQ, per germline. Trimming removed 0 bases at V and 8 bases at J, with 11 bases between. This CDR3 region has 13 residues. In nucleotides, the CDR3 is TGCGCCAGCAGCTTGGACATCCGGGGGGGCTACACCTTC. Amino acids: CASSLDIRGGYTF.

The rearrangement links TRBV9 to TRBJ2-3; the D gene is possibly TRBD2 (6 bases). The CDR3 consists of 18 residues. V was trimmed by 3 bases and J by 3 bases, leaving 23 bases between them. The V gene's germline CDR1 is SGDLS and CDR2 YYNGEE. The CDR3 spells CASSARRGSGWSTDTQYF. CDR3 nucleotides: TGTGCCAGCAGCGCCCGTAGGGGTAGCGGATGGTCTACAGATACGCAGTATTTT.

In this sample, this clone turned up once. This chain joins TRBV4-3 and TRBJ2-7, with D unclear. The germline V gene encodes CDR1 LGHNA and CDR2 YSLEER. V lost 1 base, J lost 2 bases, and 15 bases lay in between. This CDR3 has 16 amino acids. CDR3 nucleotides: TGCGCCAGCAGCCAAGGGCCAGTCGCTACGCCCTACGAGCAGTACTTC. Translating gives CASSQGPVATPYEQYF.

The V gene is TRBV21-1, the J gene TRBJ2-7; the tabulated D call, TRBD2, remains unverified against the DNA. TRBV21-1 is a pseudogene locus. The CDR3 runs 18 residues. This CDR3 reads CASSKVGTSGGPTYEQYF. The CDR3 bases are TGTGCCAGCAGCAAAGTTGGGACTAGCGGGGGTCCTACCTACGAGCAGTACTTC.

The rearrangement uses TRBV6-5 and TRBJ2-5; 8 bases line up with TRBD1. The CDR3 contains 13 residues. J was trimmed by 6 bases and V by 2 bases; bases with no gene match: 2. Germline assignment: CDR1 MNHEY and CDR2 SVGAGI. In DNA, the CDR3 is TGTGCCAGCAGTTACACAGGGGGGAAGACCCAGTACTTC. It translates to CASSYTGGKTQYF.

The chain recombines TRBV30 with TRBJ1-4, with D possibly being TRBD1 (6 bases). The CDR3 runs to 15 residues. Germline CDR1 reads GTSNPN; CDR2 reads SVGIG (reference sequence). Trimming stripped 3 bases from V and 5 bases from J, with 16 bases between. The CDR3 nucleotides read TGTGCCTGGAGGACAGGAGGAAACGTAAATGAAAAACTGTTTTTT. The encoded protein is CAWRTGGNVNEKLFF.

The chain recombines TRBV18 with TRBJ1-5; D is unresolved. Trimming took 2 bases from V and 0 from J, leaving 8 bases between them. The CDR3 consists of 15 residues. The germline CDR1 and CDR2 sequences are KGHSH and LQKENI. In DNA form, the CDR3 reads TGTGCCAGCTCACCAATTGCGGATAGCAATCAGCCCCAGCATTTT. Its protein product is CASSPIADSNQPQHF.

This chain links TRBV9 with TRBJ2-5; D unclear. The CDR3 runs to 12 residues. The V end lost 5 bases, the J end lost 5 bases, and 10 bases lay between the germline ends. Germline V gene data show CDR1 as SGDLS and CDR2 as YYNGEE. The CDR3: CASSSAGETQYF. Written as DNA, the CDR3 is TGTGCCAGCAGTTCGGCTGGGGAGACCCAGTACTTC.

CDR3 DNA: TGTGCCAGTAGTTCCACTAGCGGGACCAAAAACATTCAGTACTTC. This sequence encodes CASSSTSGTKNIQYF. The rearrangement links TRBV19 to TRBJ2-4; 10 nucleotides match TRBD2. The V gene end was trimmed by 5 bases and the J gene end by 2 bases; junction bases not matched to a gene: 3. Looked up from germline, CDR1 is LNHDA and CDR2 is SQIVND (reference sequence). The CDR3 totals 15 residues.

The chain uses TRBV19 and TRBJ1-2; D unresolved. There are 14 residues in the CDR3. V was cut by 11 bases and J by 7 bases, with 23 bases left in between. Germline V gives CDR1 LNHDA, CDR2 SQIVND (reference sequence). DNA of the CDR3: TGTGCCGCTCCGACGCGCAGGCCGCCCGGTGGCTACACCTTC. Its translation: CAAPTRRPPGGYTF.

The genes are TRBV6-5 and TRBJ2-7, with TRBD2 identical over 8 bases. V trimming: 5 bases; J trimming: 6 bases; junction bases outside the gene matches: 6. The CDR3 spans 13 residues. Germline CDR1 MNHEY, CDR2 SVGAGI. CDR3 in amino acids: CASSTERGTEQYF. CDR3 coding DNA: TGTGCCAGCAGTACTGAGCGGGGGACCGAGCAGTACTTC.

J is TRBJ2-7 and V is TRBV2; a possible D gene is TRBD2 (6 bases). Germline V gene data show CDR1 as SNHLY and CDR2 as FYNNEI. The CDR3 is made up of 15 amino acids. Trimming took 3 bases from V and 2 from J, leaving 14 bases between them. The CDR3 DNA reads TGTGCCAGCAGTGACGGGGGTAGCCCTACCTACGAGCAGTACTTC. It codes for CASSDGGSPTYEQYF.

The chain has TRBV7-3 and TRBJ2-3; D ambiguous. V shed 8 bases and J shed 0 bases, with 9 bases lying between them. The CDR3 sequence is 13 residues long. CDR1 and CDR2 from the germline V gene are SGHTA and FQGTGA. The CDR3 DNA sequence: TGTGCCAGCTGCCCCACCAGCACAGATACGCAGTATTTT. This codes for CASCPTSTDTQYF.